Sequencing of this T cell receptor (beta chain) was carried out in a study of immune cell composition in non-small cell lung cancer. Findings and caveats of the study: Clones >0.5% enriched in tumour were rarer in adenocarcinoma (roughly 35%) than squamous (around 75%). It was not proven that tumour-reactive clones equal dominant tumour-associated clones.

Assay: immunoSEQ multiplex PCR; the TCRdb copy retains only in-frame clones and omits some. The table records 3,000 to 4,000 clones, around 74% of them present only once. On this clone: Its specificity is not known.

The CDR3 has 15 residues. Germline V gives CDR1 MDHEN, CDR2 SYDVKM. V was trimmed by 1 base and J by 0 bases, leaving 7 bases between them. The chain combines TRBV28 with TRBJ1-5; D ambiguous. The sample was lung tumor tissue. This clonotype was sampled from a human donor with non-small cell lung cancer. The CDR3 reads CASSLSGNSNQPQHF. The CDR3 DNA sequence: TGTGCCAGCAGTTTATCGGGGAATAGCAATCAGCCCCAGCATTTT. Supplemented by reference TRBV28 and TRBJ1-5, the full variable domain reads DVKVTQSSRYLVKRTGEKVFLECVQDMDHENMFWYRQDPGLGLRLIYFSYDVKMKEKGDIPEGYSVSREKKERFSLILESASTNQTSMYLCASSLSGNSNQPQHFGDGTRLSIL.